This paragraph reports one T cell receptor (beta chain). Antigen unknown. Trimming stripped 0 bases from V and 7 bases from J, with 14 bases between. Germline CDR1 and CDR2: SGDLS and YYNGEE. CDR3 length equals 15 residues. This entry belongs to a study of cytomegalovirus exposure and HLA in healthy donors. The study, taken as a whole, reports: Apparent HLA restriction characterized most CMV-associated TCR beta chains in a later analysis. Among TCR beta chains, those listed as cytomegalovirus-associated numbered over 150.

The study ran its PCR with 60 Vbeta and 13 Jbeta primers. Only in-frame clones appear in the TCRdb table, and some are missing; sequencing was by immunoSEQ multiplex PCR. The sample holds roughly 230,000 clones; 85% to 95% are singletons and the top ten take about 1.7%. What was sequenced was PBMCs. V and J are TRBV9 and TRBJ2-1; weak D call: TRBD2 (5 bases). This TCR came from a girl aged 2-15 years in good health and CMV-seronegative. CDR3 coding DNA: TGTGCCAGCAGCGTAGTCAGCGGCACATTAAATGAGCAGTTCTTC. This codes for CASSVVSGTLNEQFF.